The rows below give T cell receptor beta chains drawn from one sample of a study of T-cell memory formation after mild COVID-19. Using its own MiXCR run on the 5' RACE reads, TCRdb lists one record per CDR3 protein. The sample has roughly 350,000 distinct CDR3 sequences, roughly 15% seen once. The source material was PBMCs or a T cell subset sorted from them (not recorded which). The receptors shown here come from a man younger than 35 who had mild COVID-19 (a few samples of this study predate the infection). Cell type and time point are not known. Both conserved end residues are part of each CDR3. The D gene is left open where the match is weak. Clone size appears in some rows only: once, few, many, or a class for an expanded clone.

v_call: TRBV6-6
d_call: NA
clone_size: NA
j_call: TRBJ2-7
cdr3_aa: CASSYNPSGWGLEQYF

v_call: TRBV4-1
d_call: NA
clone_size: NA
j_call: TRBJ2-2
cdr3_aa: CAVSDSNTGELFF

v_call: TRBV6-2/TRBV6-3
d_call: TRBD1
clone_size: many
j_call: TRBJ1-6
cdr3_aa: CASSSESWDRSLHF

v_call: TRBV7-9
d_call: TRBD2
clone_size: few
j_call: TRBJ2-5
cdr3_aa: CASRPSGGYQETQYF

v_call: TRBV7-2
d_call: TRBD2
clone_size: NA
j_call: TRBJ2-5
cdr3_aa: CASSPGTSGLEETQYF

v_call: TRBV7-2
d_call: TRBD2
clone_size: NA
j_call: TRBJ2-3
cdr3_aa: CASSSRTSGGGTDTQYF

v_call: TRBV9
d_call: TRBD1
clone_size: NA
j_call: TRBJ2-1
cdr3_aa: CASSVTGELGYNEQFF

v_call: TRBV10-1
d_call: NA
clone_size: NA
j_call: TRBJ2-1
cdr3_aa: CAGARTGINSYNEQFF

v_call: TRBV27
d_call: TRBD2
clone_size: few
j_call: TRBJ2-2
cdr3_aa: CASRITGTSPGELFF

v_call: TRBV10-3
d_call: NA
clone_size: NA
j_call: TRBJ2-3
cdr3_aa: CAISVSRRGTDTQYF

v_call: TRBV4-1
d_call: NA
clone_size: NA
j_call: TRBJ2-7
cdr3_aa: CASSQNSYEQYF

v_call: TRBV6-1
d_call: TRBD1
clone_size: NA
j_call: TRBJ1-2
cdr3_aa: CASSYGTEYGYTF

v_call: TRBV24-1
d_call: NA
clone_size: NA
j_call: TRBJ1-1
cdr3_aa: CATSGTGRVTEAFF

v_call: TRBV7-3
d_call: TRBD2
clone_size: few
j_call: TRBJ2-3
cdr3_aa: CASSFASGDYTQYF

v_call: TRBV19
d_call: TRBD1
clone_size: few
j_call: TRBJ1-5
cdr3_aa: CASIRTDRDQPQHF

v_call: TRBV7-2
d_call: NA
clone_size: few
j_call: TRBJ1-3
cdr3_aa: CASSDVRNTIYF

v_call: TRBV5-1
d_call: TRBD1
clone_size: few
j_call: TRBJ1-4
cdr3_aa: CASSRGQGEGKLFF

v_call: TRBV7-9
d_call: NA
clone_size: NA
j_call: TRBJ2-5
cdr3_aa: CASSLGSGKETQYF

v_call: TRBV6-1
d_call: NA
clone_size: few
j_call: TRBJ1-5
cdr3_aa: CASSESGNSNQPQHF

v_call: TRBV28
d_call: NA
clone_size: NA
j_call: TRBJ1-2
cdr3_aa: CASSLHPNYGYTF

v_call: TRBV6-5
d_call: TRBD1
clone_size: few
j_call: TRBJ1-2
cdr3_aa: CASSYGQARGYTF

v_call: TRBV7-9
d_call: NA
clone_size: NA
j_call: TRBJ1-2
cdr3_aa: CASSFGAADPNYGYTF

v_call: TRBV7-3
d_call: NA
clone_size: many
j_call: TRBJ2-1
cdr3_aa: CASSLYSRGNEQFF

v_call: TRBV20-1
d_call: NA
clone_size: NA
j_call: TRBJ2-5
cdr3_aa: CSASGRDQETQYF

v_call: TRBV6-4
d_call: TRBD1
clone_size: NA
j_call: TRBJ1-1
cdr3_aa: CASSLEGASTEAFF

v_call: TRBV19
d_call: NA
clone_size: few
j_call: TRBJ2-2
cdr3_aa: CASRTGTTAGELFF

v_call: TRBV6-6
d_call: NA
clone_size: few
j_call: TRBJ2-5
cdr3_aa: CASSDWEETQYF

v_call: TRBV28
d_call: TRBD1
clone_size: NA
j_call: TRBJ1-5
cdr3_aa: CASSSGQGYQPQHF

v_call: TRBV28
d_call: TRBD1
clone_size: NA
j_call: TRBJ1-1
cdr3_aa: CASSFRDRANTEAFF

v_call: TRBV5-1
d_call: TRBD1
clone_size: NA
j_call: TRBJ1-6
cdr3_aa: CASSSTGGNSPLHF

v_call: TRBV4-1
d_call: NA
clone_size: NA
j_call: TRBJ2-1
cdr3_aa: CASSQVNMVSYNEQFF

v_call: TRBV27
d_call: TRBD2
clone_size: NA
j_call: TRBJ2-1
cdr3_aa: CASSSIAGGSNEQFF

v_call: TRBV10-1
d_call: NA
clone_size: many
j_call: TRBJ2-1
cdr3_aa: CASSESRQETSYNEQFF

v_call: TRBV6-6
d_call: NA
clone_size: NA
j_call: TRBJ1-2
cdr3_aa: CASWGDTIAGYTF

v_call: TRBV7-2
d_call: NA
clone_size: many
j_call: TRBJ2-1
cdr3_aa: CASSSGTFYNEQFF

v_call: TRBV5-6
d_call: NA
clone_size: few
j_call: TRBJ2-3
cdr3_aa: CASSFPGGDTQYF